The present entry profiles one T cell receptor beta chain with its context. This sample was included in a study of human T cells and chemical hapten exposure. V was clipped by 7 bases and J by 7 bases, with 11 bases between them. The CDR3 is made up of 12 amino acids. Looked up from germline, CDR1 is MDHEN and CDR2 is SYDVKM. The time point denotes: patch test 1, 2 weeks after DPC sensitization. The sample's treatment: therapeutic diphenylcyclopropenone sensitization with weekly scalp DPC. Blood draws came first, before each patch test. TCRdb re-called the RACE reads with MiXCR, one entry per CDR3 protein. The table includes more than 65,000 distinct CDR3 sequences, around 30% detected once.

The sequencing here drew on whole blood, taken in connection with sensitization to the hapten diphenylcyclopropenone (DPC). This receptor was taken from a man aged 40-50 years with alopecia areata. Some clones in this sample may be carry-over from other donors' samples. This sequence joins TRBV28 and TRBJ2-1; no clear D. In DNA, the CDR3 is TGTGCCAGCAAAACCCCAGCAAATGAGCAGTTCTTC. Translation: CASKTPANEQFF.